These T cell receptor beta chains were read from a single sample in a study of technical replicates of blood from a handful of donors. Sequencing was performed with immunoSEQ multiplex PCR; in TCRdb, only in-frame clones are kept and a portion is missing. Of tens of thousands of clones listed, 95% to 98% are singletons. Sequencing was performed on T cells isolated from PBMCs. The source of these receptors is a human donor in good health. The CDR3 runs from the conserved cysteine through the conserved F or W. The D gene is left open where the match is weak. Size is omitted from some rows. Given values are once, few, many or a class for expanded clones.

14 | NA | TRBD1 | TRBJ2-3 | TRBV28 | TGTGCCAGCCTCTCGACAGGGCAATGGTGGACGCAGTATTTT | CASLSTGQWWTQYF
18 | NA | NA | TRBJ1-6 | TRBV4-1 | TGCGCCAGCAGCCAAGTCCGGGACAAGAACTCCTATAATTCACCCCTCCACTTT | CASSQVRDKNSYNSPLHF
13 | NA | TRBD1 | TRBJ2-7 | TRBV4-1 | TGCGCCAGCAGCCCGGGGACAGTCGACGAGCAGTACTTC | CASSPGTVDEQYF
15 | NA | NA | TRBJ2-5 | TRBV7-6 | TGTGCCAGCAGCTTCGGACTAGGGGGGTCAGAGACCCAGTACTTC | CASSFGLGGSETQYF
16 | NA | TRBD1 | TRBJ1-1 | TRBV5-1 | TGCGCCAGCAGCCAGAGGGACAGCTCCTTTGTGACTGAAGCTTTCTTT | CASSQRDSSFVTEAFF
14 | NA | NA | TRBJ2-2 | TRBV5-3 | TGTGCCAGAAGCTTTGGGAGTACCACCGGGGAGCTGTTTTTT | CARSFGSTTGELFF
15 | NA | TRBD2 | TRBJ2-1 | TRBV11-2 | TGTGCCAGCAGCTTCAGCGGGAGCGGCAACAATGAGCAGTTCTTC | CASSFSGSGNNEQFF
14 | NA | NA | TRBJ2-3 | TRBV2 | TGTGCCAGCAGGGGGACTTTTTTAGGAGATACGCAGTATTTT | CASRGTFLGDTQYF
15 | NA | NA | TRBJ2-7 | TRBV4-1 | TGCGCCAGCAGCCATTCCGTTATTGGAGGCTACGAGCAGTACTTC | CASSHSVIGGYEQYF
14 | NA | TRBD2 | TRBJ2-3 | TRBV7-9 | TGTGCCAGCAGCTTAGCTGGACTAGTGCGTACGCAGTATTTT | CASSLAGLVRTQYF
12 | NA | NA | TRBJ2-7 | TRBV5-1 | TGCGCCAGCAGCCCCCCGGGGGACGAGCAGTACTTC | CASSPPGDEQYF
17 | once | NA | TRBJ1-3 | TRBV9 | TGTGCCAGCAGCGAGGACAGTTTCTTCGCTTCTGGAAACACCATATATTTT | CASSEDSFFASGNTIYF
15 | NA | TRBD1 | TRBJ1-1 | TRBV19 | TGTGCCAGTAGTTTTTCCGGGACAGGACTAAGTGAAGCTTTCTTT | CASSFSGTGLSEAFF
14 | NA | NA | TRBJ1-1 | TRBV11-1 | TGTGCCAGCAGCTTAGTTCGCAGTAATGGTGAAGCTTTCTTT | CASSLVRSNGEAFF
13 | NA | NA | TRBJ1-5 | TRBV30 | TGTGCCTGGAGTAACAGGGCCAATCAGCCCCAGCATTTT | CAWSNRANQPQHF
16 | once | NA | TRBJ1-2 | TRBV9 | TGTGCCAGCAGCGTAGAAGGCACGGGAGAAAACTATGGCTACACCTTC | CASSVEGTGENYGYTF
15 | NA | NA | TRBJ1-1 | TRBV28 | TGTGCCAGCATACGGTCGGTCGGGTTTGACACTGAAGCTTTCTTT | CASIRSVGFDTEAFF
15 | NA | TRBD1 | TRBJ1-1 | TRBV4-1 | TGCGCCAGCAGCCAAGGCTACGGGACAGCTTTTGAAGCTTTCTTT | CASSQGYGTAFEAFF